The rows below give T cell receptor beta chains drawn from one sample of a study of shared clonotypes between healthy human individuals. Sequenced by immunoSEQ multiplex PCR; TCRdb stores in-frame clones only, minus some. The sample yields about 490,000 clones, about 82% seen once. Sequenced material: PBMCs. Receptors originate from a middle-aged woman in good health. Some clones in this sample may be carry-over from other donors' samples. The CDR3 runs from the conserved cysteine through the conserved F or W. Fields, in order: D gene, V gene, J gene, clone size, CDR3 DNA, CDR3 protein. D genes are given only for firm matches. A clone size is listed for some rows: how often the clone was seen (once, few, many), or a class if it is expanded.

NA	TRBV2	TRBJ1-4	once	TGTGCCAGCAGTTGGCTTCGTAATGAAAAACTGTTTTTT	CASSWLRNEKLFF
NA	TRBV5-1	TRBJ2-5	NA	TGCGCCAGCAGCTTAGTGGCAAACCAAGAGACCCAGTACTTC	CASSLVANQETQYF
NA	TRBV4-2	TRBJ2-7	many	TGTGCCAGCAGCCAAGATTCGTCCGGGTACTACGAGCAGTACTTC	CASSQDSSGYYEQYF
TRBD1	TRBV15	TRBJ1-1	NA	TGTGCCACCAGAGCCAGGGGGCACGCCACTGAAGCTTTCTTT	CATRARGHATEAFF
TRBD2	TRBV4-1	TRBJ2-7	NA	TGCGCCAGCAGCCCTTCTAGCGGGAGGGCCGTAGAGCAGTACTTC	CASSPSSGRAVEQYF
NA	TRBV10-1	TRBJ2-1	NA	TGCGCCAGCAGAAGTGGGCAGGGTGAGCAGTTCTTC	CASRSGQGEQFF
NA	TRBV4-1	TRBJ2-5	NA	TGCGCCAGCAGCCAAGGCGACAGCGTACAAGAGACCCAGTACTTC	CASSQGDSVQETQYF
NA	TRBV7-3	TRBJ1-5	NA	TGTGCCAGCAGCTTAGATGGGGGGAGCAATCAGCCCCAGCATTTT	CASSLDGGSNQPQHF
NA	TRBV5-4	TRBJ2-3	NA	TGTGCCAGCAGCTTGGCCGGGACATACACAGATACGCAGTATTTT	CASSLAGTYTDTQYF
NA	TRBV7-9	TRBJ2-2	NA	TGTGCCAGCAGCTCAGACTGGGCCGGGGAGCTGTTTTTT	CASSSDWAGELFF
TRBD2	TRBV13	TRBJ2-2	once	TGTGCCAGCAGCTCGGGACTAGCGGGAGTGGCGGACACCGGGGAGCTGTTTTTT	CASSSGLAGVADTGELFF
TRBD2	TRBV13	TRBJ2-2	NA	TGTGCCAGCAGCCTAGCGGGAGTCGGCTCTTACACCGGGGAGCTGTTTTTT	CASSLAGVGSYTGELFF
NA	TRBV19	TRBJ1-1	NA	TGTGCCAGTAGTATCTCCAGGAGCACTGAAGCTTTCTTT	CASSISRSTEAFF
TRBD1	TRBV5-1	TRBJ2-7	NA	TGCGCCAGCAGCTCCACACAGGGGACCGGCGAGCAGTACTTC	CASSSTQGTGEQYF
NA	TRBV5-1	TRBJ2-7	NA	TGCGCCAGCAGCTTGGGTAGCAGGGGCCACTACGAGCAGTACTTC	CASSLGSRGHYEQYF
NA	TRBV7-9	TRBJ1-1	NA	TGTGCCAGCAGCTTTGGTTCCGATAGGAACACTGAAGCTTTCTTT	CASSFGSDRNTEAFF
NA	TRBV21-1	TRBJ1-1	few	TGTGCCAGCAGCAAAGTGTGGCGACAGGAGGTCGCTAGGAACACTGAAGCTTTCTTT	CASSKVWRQEVARNTEAFF
NA	TRBV29-1	TRBJ1-2	NA	TGCAGCGTTGAATACAGCCAAGGTCTGTATGGCTACACCTTC	CSVEYSQGLYGYTF
NA	TRBV6-1	TRBJ2-3	NA	TGTGCCAGCAGTCAGAGATACACAGATACGCAGTATTTT	CASSQRYTDTQYF
TRBD2	TRBV27	TRBJ2-1	NA	TGTGCCAGCAGTTTCCCGCGGGGGGGCGCCTACAATGAGCAGTTCTTC	CASSFPRGGAYNEQFF
TRBD1	TRBV18	TRBJ1-1	NA	TGTGCCAGCTCACCACGGGACAGGGGGAGAAACACTGAAGCTTTCTTT	CASSPRDRGRNTEAFF
NA	TRBV27	TRBJ1-5	NA	TGTGCCAGCAGGACTGGGACATTAAATCAGCCCCAGCATTTT	CASRTGTLNQPQHF
NA	TRBV5-6	TRBJ1-2	NA	TGTGCCAGCAGCTTACCCGGAGCTAACTATGGCTACACCTTC	CASSLPGANYGYTF
NA	TRBV7-2	TRBJ2-7	NA	TGTGCCAGCAGTCCTGTCGGGCGCGGGGAGCAGTACTTC	CASSPVGRGEQYF
NA	TRBV6-6	TRBJ1-2	NA	TGTGCCAGCATGGCGACGGGGGTTGAATCGGGCTACACCTTC	CASMATGVESGYTF
NA	TRBV5-1	TRBJ1-5	NA	TGCGCCAGCAGCTTGGACGACAGTCCCCATCAGCCCCAGCATTTT	CASSLDDSPHQPQHF
NA	TRBV27	TRBJ1-5	few	TGTGCCAGCAGTTTATCTCTAGAGCAGCCCCAGCATTTT	CASSLSLEQPQHF
NA	TRBV5-1	TRBJ2-5	NA	TGCGCCAGCAGCTTGGGGACAGCCCGAGAGACCCAGTACTTC	CASSLGTARETQYF
NA	TRBV27	TRBJ2-1	many	TGTGCCAGCAGTCGTAGGGGCGGGGACTACAATGAGCAGTTCTTC	CASSRRGGDYNEQFF
TRBD1	TRBV18	TRBJ1-5	NA	TGTGCCAGCTCATCATTTTCCGGGACAGGGATGGTCGGGAGCAATCAGCCCCAGCATTTT	CASSSFSGTGMVGSNQPQHF
NA	TRBV7-3	TRBJ2-7	NA	TGTACCAGCAGCCCCGGGATAGAGTATGGGCAGTACTTC	CTSSPGIEYGQYF
TRBD1	TRBV10-3	TRBJ1-5	once	TGTGCCATCAGTGATGGGACAGGGGAACAGCCCCAGCATTTT	CAISDGTGEQPQHF
NA	TRBV7-4	TRBJ2-1	many	TGTGCCAGCAGCTTAGTTCCAGAGGCCTACAATGAGCAGTTCTTC	CASSLVPEAYNEQFF
TRBD1	TRBV7-2	TRBJ1-2	NA	TGTGCCAGCAGCTATACCACAGGGGCGTCGGGCTACACCTTC	CASSYTTGASGYTF
TRBD2	TRBV7-2	TRBJ2-3	few	TGTGCCAGCGGCTCCAGCGGGATCAGCACAGATACGCAGTATTTT	CASGSSGISTDTQYF
NA	TRBV5-4	TRBJ1-4	NA	TGCGCCAGCAGCCCCTACTACAGGGTGACCACTAATGAAAAACTGTTTTTT	CASSPYYRVTTNEKLFF
NA	TRBV27	TRBJ2-2	few	TGTGCCAGCACAACAGGGGCCCCCAGCGGGGCCGGGGAGCTGTTTTTT	CASTTGAPSGAGELFF
NA	TRBV6-1	TRBJ2-3	NA	TGTGCCGGTGGGACTCAAGATACGCAGTATTTT	CAGGTQDTQYF
NA	TRBV9	TRBJ1-1	once	TGTGCCAGCAGCGTAGCACCCGGAGTAACGAACACTGAAGCTTTCTTT	CASSVAPGVTNTEAFF
NA	TRBV29-1	TRBJ1-2	many	TGCAGCGTTGAAGATCCCGGAGGCGACTATGGCTACACCTTC	CSVEDPGGDYGYTF
NA	TRBV28	TRBJ2-2	NA	TGTGCCAGCGGGTGGGACCCCGGGGAGCTGTTTTTT	CASGWDPGELFF
NA	TRBV14	TRBJ2-6	few	TGTGCCAGCAGCCAGGGTAACTCTGGGGCCAACGTCCTGACTTTC	CASSQGNSGANVLTF
TRBD2	TRBV30	TRBJ2-3	NA	TGTGCCTGGAGTGGACTAGCGGGAGTGGGAGATACGCAGTATTTT	CAWSGLAGVGDTQYF
NA	TRBV4-3	TRBJ2-7	once	TGCGCCAGCAGCCAAGAGGTGGGACTCATCTCCTACGAGCAGTACTTC	CASSQEVGLISYEQYF
NA	TRBV27	TRBJ2-7	few	TGTGCCAGCAGTTCCGGGGACGTGGGAGAGCAGTACTTC	CASSSGDVGEQYF
NA	TRBV7-2	TRBJ2-7	once	TGTGCCAGCAGCTTAGAGGCTAGTAGGGTCTACGAGCAGTACTTC	CASSLEASRVYEQYF
NA	TRBV11-2	TRBJ1-5	NA	TGTGCCAGCAGCTCAGACAGGAATCAGCCCCAGCATTTT	CASSSDRNQPQHF
NA	TRBV11-3	TRBJ2-2	NA	TGTGCCAGCAGCTTGATGGGGAGCACCGGGGAGCTGTTTTTT	CASSLMGSTGELFF
NA	TRBV11-2	TRBJ1-2	NA	TGTGCCAGCTCAAGGTCCGCCTATGGCTACACCTTC	CASSRSAYGYTF
NA	TRBV7-3	TRBJ2-2	NA	TGTGCCAGCAAGGAGGGCAGGGCGGACACCGGGGAGCTGTTTTTT	CASKEGRADTGELFF
TRBD1	TRBV7-2	TRBJ2-7	NA	TGTGCCAGCAGCTTCGACAGGGGGTCCTCCTACGAGCAGTACTTC	CASSFDRGSSYEQYF
NA	TRBV28	TRBJ2-7	many	TGTGCCAGCAGTTTATTTAGGGTCGAGCAGTACTTC	CASSLFRVEQYF